The clone carrying this T cell receptor beta chain has a count of ten or more. Ligated cDNA underwent four rounds of PCR with nested alpha and beta constant region primers and SP2. Each CDR3 protein is one row after TCRdb ran MiXCR on the 5' RACE reads. The table lists approximately 30,000 distinct CDR3 sequences, 15% to 20% of them singletons. The record originates from a study of naive and memory T cell subsets. The library had UMIs added by 3' ligation of an oligonucleotide to TCR cDNA. This TCR derives from a female donor in good health.

The CDR3 protein is CSVGGHPNQPQHF. In DNA form, the CDR3 reads TGCAGCGTTGGAGGACATCCCAATCAGCCCCAGCATTTT. This sequence joins TRBV29-1 and TRBJ1-5; D may be TRBD1 (5 bases). The CDR3 has 13 residues. V was shortened by 4 bases and J by 3 bases, with 10 bases between the two germline ends. Germline lookup yields CDR1 SQVTM and CDR2 ANQGSEA.